The T cell receptor beta chain described here comes from a study of blood T cell repertoires in COVID-19 (dated by TCRdb to the early 2020s). Turning to the overall study: Samples from collaborators originated in the United States, Italy and Spain and spanned both the acute and convalescent phases of COVID-19. The samples were drawn from two sources: the first 160 participants of the ongoing ImmuneRACE study, and over 950 subjects contributed by 6 global collaborators. Sample metadata almost always included a de-identified subject ID, COVID-19 status, age in years and sex. Where available, HLA class I and class II types were taken from metadata supplied by the sample provider and were not determined by assay-based typing. The prospective study material was composed of cDNA or gDNA derived from T cells, B-cell-depleted T cells, or PBMCs. Deeply sampled blood TCRbeta repertoires from subjects exposed to, actively infected with, or recovered from COVID-19 were included in the dataset. The repertoires were released in a freely available public database meant as a resource for research on the immune response to SARS-CoV-2.

In regard to this clone: Its antigen specificity is not known. No much larger clone exists at a distance of one base, and base qualities are not known.

Reading the germline V gene gives CDR1 SQVTM and CDR2 ANQGSEA. The CDR3 spans 13 residues, from the cysteine through the phenylalanine. Only the CDR3 DNA stays, 39 bases, in frame from base 1. V lost 3 bases and J lost 4 bases; the stretch between them is 11 bases long. Collaborating institutions collected whole blood in K2EDTA tubes following their own protocols. For TCRbeta analysis, collaborator samples were shipped as frozen whole blood, as isolated PBMCs, or as DNA extracted from either sample type. The full study reports these points: The amount of clinical and demographic metadata varied by source and participant and was provided uncurated.

TCRbeta CDR3 regions were amplified from genomic DNA using the immunoSEQ Assay, a bias-controlled multiplex PCR. The original methods were these. Within the assay, amplification of reference gene primers was used to estimate how many nucleated cells each sample contained. Sequence reads were collapsed and filtered to measure the absolute abundance of every unique TCRbeta CDR3 rearrangement. For each sample, productive Simpson clonality was calculated as the square root of Simpson's diversity index over productive rearrangements. TCRdb mirrors the immuneACCESS table, restricted to in-frame sequences. Some clones are absent from its copies; in checked studies, under half trace to an unresolved V gene, and the reason for the others is unknown. The V and J calls and the clone size are those of that table, but D and trimming were determined from the DNA. The sample includes 150,000 to 200,000 clones, with roughly 86% observed a single time. The leading ten clones occupy less than 3.5% of the sample.

This sequence originates from a man between 65 and 85 years old with acute or convalescent COVID-19. The specimen was peripheral blood. The V and J segments used are TRBV29-1 and TRBJ2-3; TRBD2 is a possible D gene, resting on 5 matching bases. The CDR3: CSVEVGAADTQYF. The DNA sequence is TGCAGCGTTGAGGTGGGAGCTGCAGATACGCAGTATTTT.